A selection of T cell receptor beta chains follows, all from one sample in a study of naive and memory T cell subsets. One entry per CDR3 protein results from TCRdb running MiXCR on the UMI-ligation and nested PCR reads. The data show 120,000 to 150,000 distinct CDR3 sequences, with over 15% seen just once and about 0.14% held by the top ten. The sequencing input was naive CD4+ T cells from blood. These receptor sequences come from a human donor in good health. Each CDR3 is given with its conserved first and last residue. The order of the fields is D gene, V gene, J gene, clone size, CDR3 protein, CDR3 DNA. A D gene is named only where the DNA matches it firmly. For some rows the clone size is stated as once, few or many, or as a class when expanded; others skip it.

D gene: TRBD1; V gene: TRBV20-1; J gene: TRBJ1-2; clone size: few; CDR3 protein: CSARQDRGNYGYTF; CDR3 DNA: TGCAGTGCTAGACAGGACAGGGGAAACTATGGCTACACCTTC
D gene: TRBD2; V gene: TRBV6-2/TRBV6-3; J gene: TRBJ2-2; clone size: few; CDR3 protein: CASSVTSGDTGELFF; CDR3 DNA: TGTGCCAGCAGTGTGACTAGCGGCGACACCGGGGAGCTGTTTTTT
D gene: TRBD1; V gene: TRBV20-1; J gene: TRBJ1-6; clone size: few; CDR3 protein: CSAPRDRANSPLHF; CDR3 DNA: TGCAGTGCCCCCCGGGACAGGGCTAATTCACCCCTCCACTTT
D gene: TRBD1; V gene: TRBV2; J gene: TRBJ2-3; clone size: NA; CDR3 protein: CASGEDRVGDTQYF; CDR3 DNA: TGTGCCTCGGGGGAGGACAGGGTTGGAGATACGCAGTATTTT
D gene: TRBD2; V gene: TRBV12-3/TRBV12-4; J gene: TRBJ2-4; clone size: NA; CDR3 protein: CASSLGVAGGGDIQYF; CDR3 DNA: TGTGCCAGCAGTTTGGGGGTAGCGGGAGGCGGGGACATTCAGTACTTC
D gene: NA; V gene: TRBV6-6; J gene: TRBJ2-3; clone size: NA; CDR3 protein: CASSSSSWSGTDTQYF; CDR3 DNA: TGTGCCAGCAGTTCCTCTTCATGGAGCGGCACAGATACGCAGTATTTT
D gene: NA; V gene: TRBV6-4; J gene: TRBJ2-1; clone size: NA; CDR3 protein: CASSAGQTNEQFF; CDR3 DNA: TGTGCCAGCAGCGCGGGACAGACCAATGAGCAGTTCTTC
D gene: NA; V gene: TRBV21-1; J gene: TRBJ2-5; clone size: NA; CDR3 protein: CASSKAPQGRTQETQYF; CDR3 DNA: TGTGCCAGCAGCAAAGCGCCACAAGGTCGGACCCAAGAGACCCAGTACTTC
D gene: NA; V gene: TRBV18; J gene: TRBJ2-7; clone size: NA; CDR3 protein: CASSDREPGEQYF; CDR3 DNA: TGTGCCAGCTCAGACAGAGAGCCGGGCGAGCAGTACTTC
D gene: NA; V gene: TRBV12-3/TRBV12-4; J gene: TRBJ1-2; clone size: NA; CDR3 protein: CASSLGWGVYGYTF; CDR3 DNA: TGTGCCAGCAGTTTGGGATGGGGGGTCTATGGCTACACCTTC
D gene: NA; V gene: TRBV29-1; J gene: TRBJ2-5; clone size: NA; CDR3 protein: CSVDKGLEETQYF; CDR3 DNA: TGCAGCGTTGATAAGGGGTTGGAAGAGACCCAGTACTTC
D gene: NA; V gene: TRBV2; J gene: TRBJ1-1; clone size: few; CDR3 protein: CASSPSTVNTEAFF; CDR3 DNA: TGTGCCAGCAGTCCCTCGACAGTGAACACTGAAGCTTTCTTT
D gene: TRBD1; V gene: TRBV28; J gene: TRBJ1-4; clone size: few; CDR3 protein: CASSRQGDEKLFF; CDR3 DNA: TGTGCCAGCAGTCGACAGGGCGATGAAAAACTGTTTTTT
D gene: TRBD2; V gene: TRBV6-1; J gene: TRBJ2-1; clone size: NA; CDR3 protein: CASKGVLAGLSYNEQFF; CDR3 DNA: TGTGCCAGCAAGGGGGTACTAGCGGGTCTTAGTTACAATGAGCAGTTCTTC
D gene: TRBD2; V gene: TRBV7-9; J gene: TRBJ2-5; clone size: NA; CDR3 protein: CASSPNPSGRGETQYF; CDR3 DNA: TGTGCCAGCAGCCCCAATCCCAGCGGGAGAGGAGAGACCCAGTACTTC
D gene: TRBD2; V gene: TRBV5-4; J gene: TRBJ2-1; clone size: NA; CDR3 protein: CASSPGREVSYNEQFF; CDR3 DNA: TGTGCCAGCAGCCCTGGGCGGGAGGTGTCCTACAATGAGCAGTTCTTC
D gene: TRBD2; V gene: TRBV7-2; J gene: TRBJ2-4; clone size: few; CDR3 protein: CASSPPWGGRAKNIQYF; CDR3 DNA: TGTGCCAGCAGCCCCCCGTGGGGGGGTAGGGCCAAAAACATTCAGTACTTC
D gene: TRBD1; V gene: TRBV6-2/TRBV6-3; J gene: TRBJ1-4; clone size: NA; CDR3 protein: CASSLRPGTGDEKLFF; CDR3 DNA: TGTGCCAGCAGTCTCCGGCCGGGGACAGGCGATGAAAAACTGTTTTTT
D gene: NA; V gene: TRBV2; J gene: TRBJ1-4; clone size: few; CDR3 protein: CASSVRNEKLFF; CDR3 DNA: TGTGCCAGCAGTGTACGCAATGAAAAACTGTTTTTT
D gene: TRBD2; V gene: TRBV20-1; J gene: TRBJ2-7; clone size: few; CDR3 protein: CSAENSGRAYEQYF; CDR3 DNA: TGCAGTGCTGAGAATAGCGGGAGGGCCTACGAGCAGTACTTC
D gene: NA; V gene: TRBV5-1; J gene: TRBJ2-1; clone size: NA; CDR3 protein: CASSLGGDIGRGALHGPKEQFF; CDR3 DNA: TGCGCCAGCAGCCTGGGCGGGGACATCGGTCGCGGGGCACTACATGGACCAAAAGAGCAGTTCTTC
D gene: NA; V gene: TRBV11-2; J gene: TRBJ2-5; clone size: NA; CDR3 protein: CASSLDRAEGETQYF; CDR3 DNA: TGTGCCAGCAGCTTAGACAGGGCTGAGGGAGAGACCCAGTACTTC
D gene: NA; V gene: TRBV29-1; J gene: TRBJ1-1; clone size: NA; CDR3 protein: CSVVTVNTEAFF; CDR3 DNA: TGCAGCGTTGTGACGGTGAACACTGAAGCTTTCTTT
D gene: NA; V gene: TRBV7-9; J gene: TRBJ2-1; clone size: few; CDR3 protein: CASSEPGTSINEQFF; CDR3 DNA: TGTGCCAGCAGCGAGCCCGGGACCTCAATCAATGAGCAGTTCTTC
D gene: NA; V gene: TRBV4-2; J gene: TRBJ2-1; clone size: NA; CDR3 protein: CASSQDPEPEQFF; CDR3 DNA: TGTGCCAGCAGCCAAGACCCGGAGCCGGAGCAGTTCTTC
D gene: TRBD1; V gene: TRBV28; J gene: TRBJ2-7; clone size: few; CDR3 protein: CASSSGTGVEQYF; CDR3 DNA: TGTGCCAGCAGTTCCGGGACAGGGGTCGAGCAGTACTTC
D gene: NA; V gene: TRBV28; J gene: TRBJ1-5; clone size: NA; CDR3 protein: CASSLRAGNQPQHF; CDR3 DNA: TGTGCCAGCAGTTTACGGGCCGGCAATCAGCCCCAGCATTTT
D gene: NA; V gene: TRBV29-1; J gene: TRBJ2-1; clone size: few; CDR3 protein: CSVEDPPWLATPEQFF; CDR3 DNA: TGCAGCGTTGAAGATCCCCCATGGCTAGCGACCCCCGAGCAGTTCTTC
D gene: NA; V gene: TRBV5-1; J gene: TRBJ1-4; clone size: few; CDR3 protein: CASSLGGMSTNEKLFF; CDR3 DNA: TGCGCCAGCAGCTTGGGAGGGATGTCAACTAATGAAAAACTGTTTTTT
D gene: NA; V gene: TRBV20-1; J gene: TRBJ1-6; clone size: few; CDR3 protein: CSARGLGYSGNSPLHF; CDR3 DNA: TGCAGTGCTAGAGGACTCGGTTATAGTGGCAATTCACCCCTCCACTTT
D gene: NA; V gene: TRBV4-1; J gene: TRBJ2-3; clone size: NA; CDR3 protein: CASRHRVLADTQYF; CDR3 DNA: TGCGCCAGCAGGCACAGGGTTTTAGCAGATACGCAGTATTTT
D gene: TRBD1; V gene: TRBV6-5; J gene: TRBJ2-7; clone size: NA; CDR3 protein: CASTSGGLFFEQYF; CDR3 DNA: TGTGCCAGCACATCAGGGGGTCTGTTTTTCGAGCAGTACTTC
D gene: NA; V gene: TRBV20-1; J gene: TRBJ2-7; clone size: few; CDR3 protein: CSARGQRGNYEQYF; CDR3 DNA: TGCAGTGCTAGAGGACAGAGGGGAAACTACGAGCAGTACTTC
D gene: TRBD2; V gene: TRBV29-1; J gene: TRBJ2-1; clone size: few; CDR3 protein: CSVRGGDEQFF; CDR3 DNA: TGCAGCGTTCGGGGGGGTGATGAGCAGTTCTTC
D gene: TRBD2; V gene: TRBV19; J gene: TRBJ2-1; clone size: few; CDR3 protein: CASRRTSGSINEQFF; CDR3 DNA: TGTGCCAGTAGGCGGACTAGCGGGAGTATCAATGAGCAGTTCTTC
D gene: TRBD2; V gene: TRBV25-1; J gene: TRBJ2-1; clone size: few; CDR3 protein: CASSEFDGGSSNEQFF; CDR3 DNA: TGTGCCAGCAGTGAATTCGACGGCGGGAGCAGCAATGAGCAGTTCTTC
D gene: TRBD1; V gene: TRBV7-8; J gene: TRBJ2-1; clone size: few; CDR3 protein: CASRGGKPGQGRDEQFF; CDR3 DNA: TGTGCCAGCAGGGGGGGGAAACCGGGACAGGGTAGGGATGAGCAGTTCTTC